This T cell receptor (beta chain) was profiled in a study of blood T cell repertoires in COVID-19. At the level of the study: The study drew acute and convalescent COVID-19 samples from the United States, Italy and Spain. PBMCs, B-cell-depleted T cells, or T cells provided the cDNA or gDNA that made up the material.

In the original workflow: Using reference gene primer amplification, nucleated cell counts were estimated. The protocol was immunoSEQ multiplex PCR, while the TCRdb copy is restricted to in-frame clones and leaves out a portion. D and trimming were read from the DNA, whereas the V and J calls and clone size are those reported in that table. The sample includes roughly 500,000 clones, 75% to 90% seen only once; the top ten take about 1%. The CDR3 is 11 residues long. Trimming removed 8 bases at V and 10 bases at J, with 13 bases between. Seattle patients were enrolled while actively infected and followed longitudinally.

The TCR was taken from a man younger than 35 with COVID-19, enrolled during active disease. The specimen sequenced was peripheral blood. This chain links TRBV12-3 or TRBV12-4 with TRBJ2-3, with D perhaps TRBD2 (6 bases). CDR3 sequence reads: CASGYLAPQYF. CDR3 bases: TGTGCCAGCGGGTACCTAGCGCCGCAGTATTTT.